The text below deals with one T cell receptor (beta chain). The data are from a study of blood T cell repertoires in COVID-19. Per the study methods: Reference gene primer amplification gave estimated nucleated cell counts. The protocol was immunoSEQ multiplex PCR, while the TCRdb copy is restricted to in-frame clones and leaves out a portion. The DNA gave D and trimming, while V, J and clone size come from that table. Of 250,000 or so clones in the sample, 70% to 90% were seen once. The CDR3 has 16 amino acids. Germline assignment: CDR1 SGHDN and CDR2 FVKESK. Trimming took 0 bases from V and 4 from J; bases not matched to a gene: 6.

This TCR was recovered from a man aged 55-75 years with acute or convalescent COVID-19. The V gene is TRBV14, the J gene TRBJ2-1; 7 bases are shared with TRBD2. Sample: peripheral blood. CDR3 sequence reads: CASSQEMGGVYNEQFF. For the CDR3, the DNA is TGTGCCAGCAGCCAAGAGATGGGGGGGGTTTACAATGAGCAGTTCTTC. Combining the CDR3 with reference TRBV14 and TRBJ2-1 gives the whole variable domain EAGVTQFPSHSVIEKGQTVTLRCDPISGHDNLYWYRRVMGKEIKFLLHFVKESKQDESGMPNNRFLAERTGGTYSTLKVQPAELEDSGVYFCASSQEMGGVYNEQFFGPGTRLTVL.